This passage covers 17 T cell receptor beta chains from one sample sequenced in a study of blood T cell repertoires in COVID-19. Assay used: immunoSEQ multiplex PCR; TCRdb lists only in-frame clones, some missing. Of some 40,000 clones listed, over 75% are singletons. The sequencing input was peripheral blood. Receptors originate from a woman aged 80 or older with acute or convalescent COVID-19.

CDR3 residues: CASSDSRTGDTQYF. The CDR3 DNA is TGTGCCAGCAGCGACAGCCGGACAGGGGATACGCAGTATTTT. The chain is built from TRBV27 and TRBJ2-3; the match to TRBD1 covers 8 bases. There are 14 residues in the CDR3. V gave up 6 bases and J gave up 6 bases; unmatched junction bases: 8. Germline V gene data show CDR1 as MNHEY and CDR2 as SMNVEV (reference sequence).

The table lists this clone with a count of one. The chain recombines TRBV30 with TRBJ2-3; no clear D. Germline CDR1 GTSNPN, CDR2 SVGIG (reference sequence). Deletions cut 3 bases from V and 0 bases from J, with 4 bases between. This CDR3 region has 12 residues. As DNA, the CDR3 is TGTGCCTGGAGCGGGAGCACAGATACGCAGTATTTT. This sequence encodes CAWSGSTDTQYF.

The chain carries TRBV2 and TRBJ1-1, with a tentative D call TRBD1 (5 bases). CDR3 size: 14 residues. Germline V gene sequence: CDR1 SNHLY, CDR2 FYNNEI. V lost 2 bases, J lost 1 base, and 8 bases lay in between. The CDR3 sequence is CASSETGTNTEAFF. CDR3 bases: TGTGCCAGCAGTGAAACAGGTACGAACACTGAAGCTTTCTTT.

The CDR3 protein is CASSHQGGRDGYTF. DNA for the CDR3: TGTGCCAGCAGCCATCAGGGCGGCCGTGATGGCTACACCTTC. This rearrangement joins TRBV7-2 to TRBJ1-2, with D possibly TRBD1 on 5 matching bases. Germline V gene data show CDR1 as SGHTA and CDR2 as FQGNSA. Trimming left V 5 bases short and J 6 bases short, with 16 bases between. This CDR3 has 14 residues.

The rearrangement uses TRBV5-6 and TRBJ1-3; 7 positions agree with TRBD1. V gave up 3 bases and J gave up 1 base; unmatched junction bases: 1. Germline values: CDR1 SGHDT, CDR2 YYEEEE. This CDR3 is 14 amino acids long. CDR3: CASSSTGSGNTIYF. CDR3 in DNA: TGTGCCAGCAGCTCGACAGGGTCTGGAAACACCATATATTTT.

J is TRBJ1-6 and V is TRBV12-3 or TRBV12-4; D call uncertain. V shed 6 bases and J shed 9 bases, with 9 bases lying between them. This CDR3 has 12 residues. The CDR3 protein is CASSLRSSPLHF. CDR3 sequence (DNA): TGTGCCAGCAGCCTCCGCAGTTCACCCCTCCACTTT.

This clone was observed a few times. The V call is TRBV14, the J call TRBJ1-3; D unclear. The V and J ends lost 4 bases and 1 base respectively, with 11 bases between them. Germline CDR1 and CDR2: SGHDN and FVKESK. The CDR3 covers 15 residues. The CDR3 coding sequence is TGTGCCAGCAGCCCGTTCTCGGGATCTGGAAACACCATATATTTT. Protein sequence: CASSPFSGSGNTIYF.

In DNA form, the CDR3 reads TGTGCCAGCAAGTGGGGCCGTGGCACTGAAGCTTTCTTT. It specifies CASKWGRGTEAFF. V usage is TRBV2 and J usage is TRBJ1-1, with D possibly being TRBD1 (5 bases). With 7 bases removed from V and 4 bases from J, the gap between germline ends came to 13 bases. Germline V gene data show CDR1 as SNHLY and CDR2 as FYNNEI. This CDR3 is built from 13 residues.

The CDR3 bases are TGTGCCAGCTCACCATGGACAGAGATGAACACTGAAGCTTTCTTT. This encodes CASSPWTEMNTEAFF. The rearrangement uses TRBV18 and TRBJ1-1; D perhaps matches TRBD1 (6 bases). Deletions cut 2 bases from V and 0 bases from J, with 10 bases between. The germline CDR1 and CDR2 sequences are KGHSH and LQKENI. This CDR3 has 15 residues.

The chain joins TRBV5-4 to TRBJ1-2; D remains unclear. In germline, CDR1 is SGHNT, CDR2 YYREEE (reference sequence). Deletions cut 0 bases from V and 4 bases from J, with 13 bases between. The CDR3 runs to 15 residues. In nucleotides, the CDR3 is TGTGCCAGCAGCTTGGAACGCGGGGATGGCTATGGCTACACCTTC. As protein: CASSLERGDGYGYTF.

This chain connects TRBV7-9 to TRBJ2-5; TRBD1 might be the D (7 bases). Germline CDR1 reads SEHNR; CDR2 reads FQNEAQ (reference sequence). The CDR3 is made up of 18 amino acids. V was cut by 5 bases and J by 0 bases, with 22 bases left in between. The CDR3 region is CASSDGRGAADYQETQYF. The CDR3 DNA reads as TGTGCCAGCAGCGATGGCAGGGGGGCAGCAGATTACCAAGAGACCCAGTACTTC.

The CDR3 DNA reads TGTGCCAGCAGCCAAGATTTAGGGGGCGTCACTGAAGCTTTCTTT. Translation: CASSQDLGGVTEAFF. The V and J genes are TRBV3-1 (or the pseudogene TRBV3-2) and TRBJ1-1; 7 bases map to TRBD1. The CDR3 loop spans 15 amino acids. CDR1 and CDR2 from the germline V gene are LGHDT and YNNKEL (reference sequence). After removal of 0 bases from V and 4 bases from J, the junction contained 5 bases not matched to a gene.

This chain links TRBV2 with TRBJ2-7, with 11 bases fitting TRBD2. The CDR3 spans 14 residues. Per the germline V gene, CDR1 is SNHLY and CDR2 is FYNNEI. Trimming cost V 6 bases and J 4 bases; bases outside gene matches: 5. The CDR3 nucleotides are TGTGCCAGCAGAGTACTAGCGGGGGTTTACGAGCAGTACTTC. Encoded protein: CASRVLAGVYEQYF.

The gene calls are TRBV6-1 and TRBJ1-2, with no clear D. Between the trimmed V and J ends, which lost 2 bases and 6 bases, there was a span of 13 bases. This CDR3 region has 14 residues. CDR1 MNHNS and CDR2 SASEGT come from the germline V gene. CDR3 in amino acids: CASSESGVPNGYTF. CDR3 nucleotides: TGTGCCAGCAGTGAATCGGGAGTCCCAAATGGCTACACCTTC.

This clone was picked up a small number of times. V usage is TRBV4-2 and J usage is TRBJ1-4; 7 bases fit TRBD1. The CDR3 runs to 13 residues. The V segment lost 1 base and the J segment 7 bases; nucleotides outside the gene matches: 0. The germline gives CDR1 LGHNA, CDR2 YNFKEQ. Here the CDR3 reads CASSQGQGEKLFF. CDR3 sequence (DNA): TGTGCCAGCAGCCAAGGACAGGGTGAAAAACTGTTTTTT.

The rearrangement joins TRBV30 to TRBJ1-6; unclear D gene. The CDR3 is made up of 14 amino acids. The V and J ends lost 0 bases and 7 bases respectively, with 10 bases between them. Germline lookup yields CDR1 GTSNPN and CDR2 SVGIG (reference sequence). DNA of the CDR3: TGTGCCTGGAGTGTAATACAGACAAATTCACCCCTCCACTTT. It yields the protein CAWSVIQTNSPLHF.

CDR3 sequence reads: CASSQDGETYEQYF. CDR3 coding DNA: TGTGCCAGCAGCCAAGATGGAGAAACCTACGAGCAGTACTTC. This chain links TRBV4-2 with TRBJ2-7; D is ambiguous. CDR3 size: 14 residues. V lost 0 bases, J lost 2 bases, and 8 bases lay in between. Per the germline V gene, CDR1 is LGHNA and CDR2 is YNFKEQ.